This TCR beta chain was profiled in a study of prognosis after radiotherapy for stage I lung cancer. In the study overall: Patients with tumors diagnosed as squamous cell carcinoma numbered more than 5, and those with adenocarcinoma about a dozen.

This clonotype was seen repeatedly, ten times or more. As yet, its antigen is unknown. Regarding the study as a whole: Differential TRBV and TRBJ gene usage was reported between patients with metastases and patients without them.

CDR3 size: 16 residues. Germline V lookup: CDR1 MNHEY, CDR2 SVGEGT. The J segment lost 6 bases and the V segment lost 2 bases, leaving 7 bases of the junction unmatched. Genomic DNA was the source, and TCR beta CDR3 was amplified from it by two-round multiplex PCR. Amplification in first-round PCR relied on primers specific to each TRBV and TRBJ gene. TCRdb used MiXCR to reprocess the multiplex PCR reads, holding one entry per CDR3 protein. The sample shows fewer than 25,000 distinct CDR3 sequences, roughly a quarter of them seen only once. The V call is TRBV6-2 or TRBV6-3, the J call TRBJ1-5; 10 nucleotides match TRBD1. The sequences come from PBMCs, collected before or after stereotactic body radiation therapy (not recorded which). This TCR derives from a donor at least 50 years old with non-small cell lung cancer. The CDR3 here is CASSYPGTGASQPQHF. DNA for the CDR3: TGTGCCAGCAGTTACCCCGGGACAGGGGCTTCTCAGCCCCAGCATTTT.